What follows are 24 T cell receptor beta chains derived from one specimen sequenced in a study of long-term antiretroviral therapy in people with HIV. At the survey level, the v3.0 immunoSEQ assay was run. Sequencing was performed with immunoSEQ multiplex PCR; in TCRdb, only in-frame clones are kept and a portion is missing. The sample includes 20,000 to 25,000 clones, more than 65% of them seen just once. Specimen: unsorted PBMCs, collected 0.5 years after starting antiretroviral therapy. The receptors stem from a woman aged 40 to 49 with HIV.

A few counts support this clone. The chain recombines TRBV19 with TRBJ2-2; no firm D call. Germline-derived CDR1 and CDR2 are LNHDA and SQIVND (reference sequence). Trimming removed 4 bases from V and 4 bases from J, with 10 bases in between. The length of the CDR3 is 14 residues. As DNA, the CDR3 is TGTGCCAGTAGTACTTGGAGCCGCACCGGGGAGCTGTTTTTT. Protein sequence: CASSTWSRTGELFF.

This rearrangement joins TRBV29-1 to TRBJ1-2, with 11 nucleotides matching TRBD1. The CDR3 has 15 residues. Germline loops: CDR1 SQVTM, CDR2 ANQGSEA. V trimming: 2 bases; J trimming: 8 bases; junction bases outside the gene matches: 10. The CDR3: CSVESAGTGGEGYTF. The CDR3, as DNA: TGCAGCGTTGAAAGCGCCGGGACAGGGGGTGAAGGCTACACCTTC.

This clone came up once. The V call is TRBV4-2, the J call TRBJ2-7; possibly TRBD1 for D (6 bases). V was cut by 1 base and J by 2 bases, with 18 bases left in between. Germline V gives CDR1 LGHNA, CDR2 YNFKEQ. The CDR3 contains 17 residues. The DNA of the CDR3 is TGTGCCAGCAGCCAAGTACTTTCCCCAGGACAGACCTACGAGCAGTACTTC. This codes for CASSQVLSPGQTYEQYF.

CDR3 in amino acids: CASSHIGSLSGNTIYF. Written as DNA, the CDR3 is TGCGCCAGCAGCCATATAGGCAGCCTCTCTGGAAACACCATATATTTT. The V call is TRBV4-1, the J call TRBJ1-3; D remains ambiguous. This CDR3 is built from 16 residues. CDR1 and CDR2 from the germline V gene are MGHRA and YSYEKL. The V end was cut by 3 bases, the J end by 0 bases, with 12 bases between.

V and J are TRBV5-6 and TRBJ1-1, with TRBD1 as a possible D gene (5 bases). CDR3 length: 15 amino acids. In germline, CDR1 is SGHDT, CDR2 YYEEEE. V gave up 3 bases and J gave up 3 bases, with 15 bases separating them. CDR3 sequence (DNA): TGTGCCAGCAGCTCCTTTGGGGGGTTGGACACTGAAGCTTTCTTT. Its translation: CASSSFGGLDTEAFF.

This sequence joins TRBV11-1 and TRBJ2-2; D possibly corresponds to TRBD2 (6 bases). V was pared by 5 bases and J by 3 bases, with 10 bases between. The germline CDR1 and CDR2 sequences are SGHAT and FQDESV (reference sequence). There are 14 residues in the CDR3. The CDR3 protein is CASSPWGDTGELFF. The CDR3 region has the DNA TGTGCCAGCAGCCCTTGGGGGGACACCGGGGAGCTGTTTTTT. The whole variable domain, remainder taken from reference TRBV11-1 and TRBJ2-2, is EAEVAQSPRYKITEKSQAVAFWCDPISGHATLYWYRQILGQGPELLVQFQDESVVDDSQLPKDRFSAERLKGVDSTLKIQPAELGDSAMYLCASSPWGDTGELFFGEGSRLTVL.

The genes are TRBV18 and TRBJ2-5; D unclear. The CDR3 is 11 amino acids. Germline V gene data show CDR1 as KGHSH and CDR2 as LQKENI. The ends were cut back, 2 bases at V and 5 bases at J, with 3 bases in the middle. The CDR3 sequence: CASSPAETQYF. The CDR3 coding sequence is TGTGCCAGCTCACCAGCGGAGACCCAGTACTTC.

The V and J genes are TRBV5-1 and TRBJ2-7; D may be TRBD1 (5 bases). Germline values: CDR1 SGHRS, CDR2 YFSETQ. Between the trimmed V and J ends, which lost 6 bases and 0 bases, there was a span of 19 bases. The CDR3 is 16 residues long. CDR3 DNA sequence: TGCGCCAGCACCCTGATGGGTACAGACAGCTCCTACGAGCAGTACTTC. This sequence encodes CASTLMGTDSSYEQYF.

This clone was recorded only once. V and J are TRBV9 and TRBJ2-7; D is tentatively TRBD1 or TRBD2 (5 bases each). Deletions cut 0 bases from V and 0 bases from J, with 13 bases between. The CDR3 sequence is 16 residues long. CDR1 is SGDLS and CDR2 is YYNGEE in the germline V gene. The CDR3 DNA reads as TGTGCCAGCAGCGTAGGGGGGACGGTCAGCTCCTACGAGCAGTACTTC. This encodes CASSVGGTVSSYEQYF.

The chain couples TRBV10-3 to TRBJ2-7; TRBD1 is a possible D gene (6 bases). Trimming removed 3 bases at V and 3 bases at J, with 15 bases between. Germline-derived CDR1 and CDR2 are ENHRY and SYGVKD. The CDR3 extends over 15 amino acids. CDR3 in amino acids: CAISEVGQGYYEQYF. The CDR3, as DNA: TGTGCCATCAGTGAAGTCGGCCAGGGGTACTACGAGCAGTACTTC.

V usage is TRBV5-8 and J usage is TRBJ1-2; unclear D gene. Germline assignment: CDR1 SGHTS and CDR2 YDEGEE. Trimming pared 2 bases from V and 2 bases from J, leaving 13 bases between. The CDR3 spans 15 residues. CDR3 loop: CASSFGEGRNYGYTF. The CDR3 DNA reads as TGTGCCAGCAGCTTCGGGGAGGGAAGGAACTATGGCTACACCTTC.

The rearrangement uses TRBV7-6 and TRBJ1-4; the D is unclear. Germline V gives CDR1 SGHVS, CDR2 FNYEAQ. This CDR3 region has 13 residues. V lost 2 bases to trimming and J lost 0 bases, with 1 base between them. In DNA form, the CDR3 reads TGTGCCAGCAGCTTATCAACTAATGAAAAACTGTTTTTT. It is translated as CASSLSTNEKLFF.

The chain employs TRBV5-1 and TRBJ1-2; no reliable D call. V lost 1 base and J lost 4, with 11 bases in between. CDR1 is SGHRS and CDR2 is YFSETQ in the germline V gene. The CDR3 runs to 14 residues. CDR3 bases: TGCGCCAGCAGCTTGTCCGCGCCGTCCTATGGCTACACCTTC. It specifies CASSLSAPSYGYTF. Full variable domain (rest looked up from reference TRBV5-1 and TRBJ1-2): KAGVTQTPRYLIKTRGQQVTLSCSPISGHRSVSWYQQTPGQGLQFLFEYFSETQRNKGNFPGRFSGRQFSNSRSEMNVSTLELGDSALYLCASSLSAPSYGYTFGSGTRLTVV.

The CDR3 DNA reads as TGTGCCACCGCGACGGTAGCGGCGTTGCCAGATACGCAGTATTTT. Translating gives CATATVAALPDTQYF. The chain joins TRBV10-3 to TRBJ2-3; D may be TRBD2 (6 bases). V gave up 10 bases and J gave up 4 bases, with 21 bases separating them. Germline CDR1 ENHRY, CDR2 SYGVKD. The CDR3 runs 15 residues.

This clone has only a few counts. The rearrangement joins TRBV7-9 to TRBJ2-7; the match to TRBD2 covers 10 bases. V gave up 2 bases and J gave up 0 bases; unmatched junction bases: 4. There are 16 residues in the CDR3. The germline gives CDR1 SEHNR, CDR2 FQNEAQ (reference sequence). In DNA form, the CDR3 reads TGTGCCAGCAGCTTAAAAGCGGGGGGGAGCTCCTACGAGCAGTACTTC. As protein: CASSLKAGGSSYEQYF.

This clone showed up just a few times. The J gene is TRBJ1-5, the V gene TRBV6-1, with a weak D call TRBD1 (5 bases). The V gene lost 2 bases and the J gene lost 0 bases, with 29 bases spanning the gap. The V gene's germline CDR1 is MNHNS and CDR2 SASEGT. The CDR3 consists of 22 residues. CDR3 bases: TGTGCCAGCAGTGAAAAGTATTGGGGAGCAGGGACGGAGGGCCTTAGCAATCAGCCCCAGCATTTT. Amino acid sequence: CASSEKYWGAGTEGLSNQPQHF.

This rearrangement joins TRBV5-4 to TRBJ1-1, with a weak D call TRBD1 (5 bases). Germline values: CDR1 SGHNT, CDR2 YYREEE (reference sequence). This CDR3 spans 15 amino acids. Trimming left V 6 bases short and J 1 base short, with 16 bases between. For the CDR3, the DNA is TGTGCCAGCACCCCTCGCGGGGGGACGAACACTGAAGCTTTCTTT. This sequence encodes CASTPRGGTNTEAFF.

The chain employs TRBV11-2 and TRBJ1-3, with D maybe TRBD1 (5 bases). The CDR3 has 16 amino acids. CDR1 and CDR2 from the germline V gene are SGHAT and FQNNGV. Trimming pared 3 bases from V and 0 bases from J, leaving 12 bases between. DNA for the CDR3: TGTGCCAGCAGCTTCCCGGGACGGGCCTCTGGAAACACCATATATTTT. Its translation is CASSFPGRASGNTIYF.

The chain uses TRBV4-3 and TRBJ1-5; D remains ambiguous. Germline V lookup: CDR1 LGHNA, CDR2 YSLEER. V dropped 0 bases and J dropped 2 bases, with 14 bases sitting between them. The CDR3 covers 17 residues. For the CDR3, the DNA is TGCGCCAGCAGCCAAGATCTAGGACCCGAGGGCAATCAGCCCCAGCATTTT. Encoded protein: CASSQDLGPEGNQPQHF.

The chain recombines TRBV4-1 with TRBJ2-3; D not resolved. Germline V gene data show CDR1 as MGHRA and CDR2 as YSYEKL. With 3 bases removed from V and 2 bases from J, the gap between germline ends came to 6 bases. The CDR3 contains 13 residues. The CDR3 reads CASSQSNTDTQYF. The CDR3 DNA reads TGCGCCAGCAGCCAGTCCAACACAGATACGCAGTATTTT.

The chain recombines TRBV11-2 with TRBJ1-2; TRBD1 matches at 7 bases. The CDR3 length is 14 residues. Losses at the gene ends were 5 bases for V and 2 bases for J; bases not matched to a gene: 5. Germline V CDR1 and CDR2: SGHAT, FQNNGV. The CDR3 sequence is CASSLTQGNYGYTF. CDR3 nucleotide sequence: TGTGCCAGCAGCCTAACACAGGGGAACTATGGCTACACCTTC.

The genes are TRBV2 and TRBJ2-7; D remains unclear. Germline loops: CDR1 SNHLY, CDR2 FYNNEI. CDR3 length: 14 amino acids. The ends were cut back, 1 base at V and 6 bases at J, with 13 bases in the middle. The CDR3: CASSEVGRSGEQYF. The CDR3 DNA reads TGTGCCAGCAGTGAAGTTGGCAGATCAGGCGAGCAGTACTTC.

The chain links TRBV6-5 to TRBJ2-3, with 11 bases identical to TRBD2. The CDR3 contains 15 residues. The ends lost 6 bases at V and 4 bases at J; junction bases unmatched: 6. In germline, CDR1 is MNHEY, CDR2 SVGAGI. In DNA form, the CDR3 reads TGTGCCAGCAGCAGACTAGCGGGGATCTCAGATACGCAGTATTTT. This encodes CASSRLAGISDTQYF.

This chain joins TRBV10-3 and TRBJ2-3; 7 nucleotides match TRBD2. Trimming at V came to 6 bases and at J to 6 bases, leaving 9 bases not matched to a gene. The germline V gene encodes CDR1 ENHRY and CDR2 SYGVKD. There are 14 residues in the CDR3. The CDR3 spells CAISLSGPRDTQYF. For the CDR3, the DNA is TGTGCCATCAGCCTTAGCGGGCCCAGGGATACGCAGTATTTT.